The 17 T cell receptor beta chains below were found in one sample sequenced in a study of T cell responses to AZD1222 COVID-19 vaccine. This table comes from immunoSEQ multiplex PCR, and its TCRdb copy is limited to in-frame clones, with some not included. Seen here are about 180,000 clones, about 90% observed once, and the top ten hold around 1.9%. The sequencing used peripheral blood, collected 28 days after the second AZD1222 dose. The receptors were gathered from an adult who received the AZD1222 COVID-19 vaccine.

The chain joins TRBV29-1 to TRBJ1-4; tentatively, D is TRBD1 (5 bases). The CDR3 length is 13 residues. V shed 5 bases and J shed 4 bases, with 11 bases lying between them. Germline V CDR1 and CDR2: SQVTM, ANQGSEA. CDR3 sequence: CSVRGILNEKLFF. For the CDR3, the DNA is TGCAGCGTTCGGGGGATCCTTAATGAAAAACTGTTTTTT.

The rearrangement joins TRBV7-8 to TRBJ2-7; TRBD2 matches at 7 bases. After removal of 2 bases from V and 5 bases from J, the junction contained 12 bases not matched to a gene. CDR1 and CDR2 from the germline V gene are SGHVS and FQNEAQ. The CDR3 runs to 16 residues. CDR3 protein: CASSLRARGGANEQYF. In DNA form, the CDR3 reads TGTGCCAGCAGCTTAAGGGCTAGGGGAGGGGCCAACGAGCAGTACTTC.

J is TRBJ1-4 and V is TRBV5-5; TRBD1 agrees at 9 bases. V lost 0 bases and J lost 6; bases outside the gene matches: 0. The CDR3 contains 14 residues. Germline CDR1 reads SGHKS; CDR2 reads YYEKEE (reference sequence). The CDR3 spells CASSLGQGDEKLFF. Here the CDR3 DNA reads TGTGCCAGCAGCTTGGGACAGGGGGATGAAAAACTGTTTTTT.

The chain combines TRBV27 with TRBJ1-2, with unresolved D. The CDR3 loop spans 13 amino acids. V lost 3 bases, J lost 7 bases, and 12 bases lay in between. Germline assignment: CDR1 MNHEY and CDR2 SMNVEV (reference sequence). CDR3 amino acids: CASSFYSVGGYTF. CDR3 bases: TGTGCCAGCAGTTTTTACAGCGTCGGTGGCTACACCTTC.

V and J are TRBV19 and TRBJ2-2, with D uncertain. V lost 3 bases, J lost 5 bases, and 4 bases lay in between. The length of the CDR3 is 12 residues. Per the germline V gene, CDR1 is LNHDA and CDR2 is SQIVND (reference sequence). The CDR3 loop reads CASSISTGELFF. CDR3 nucleotides: TGTGCCAGTAGTATCTCAACCGGGGAGCTGTTTTTT.

V and J are TRBV19 and TRBJ1-5; TRBD1 is a possible D gene (6 bases). The CDR3 sequence is 13 residues long. CDR1 is LNHDA, CDR2 SQIVND, per germline (reference sequence). V was cut by 8 bases and J by 3 bases, with 11 bases left in between. The CDR3 protein is CASGRGVNQPQHF. The CDR3 DNA reads as TGTGCCAGTGGAAGGGGGGTCAATCAGCCCCAGCATTTT.

The chain employs TRBV10-3 and TRBJ1-1; D remains unclear. Germline V lookup: CDR1 ENHRY, CDR2 SYGVKD. The CDR3 sequence is 12 residues long. Trimming cost V 0 bases and J 11 bases, with 10 bases left between them. Here the CDR3 DNA reads TGTGCCATCAGTGAGTCACGGACGGGGGCTTTCTTT. It codes for CAISESRTGAFF.

The V and J genes are TRBV20-1 and TRBJ1-5; weak D call: TRBD1 (6 bases). V was clipped by 3 bases and J by 1 base, with 16 bases between them. The CDR3 runs to 16 residues. CDR1 and CDR2 (germline): DFQATT, SNEGSKA (reference sequence). CDR3 DNA: TGCAGTGCTAGTTTCGGGGGGCTTTGGAGCAATCAGCCCCAGCATTTT. This encodes CSASFGGLWSNQPQHF.

The V call is TRBV9, the J call TRBJ2-1, with no clear D. In germline, CDR1 is SGDLS, CDR2 YYNGEE. This CDR3 has 14 residues. V lost 0 bases, J lost 1 base, and 5 bases lay in between. The CDR3 reads CASSVEWSYNEQFF. The CDR3 region has the DNA TGTGCCAGCAGCGTAGAATGGTCCTACAATGAGCAGTTCTTC.

This clone was picked up one time. This rearrangement joins TRBV7-2 to TRBJ1-1; D gene ambiguous. The V end was cut by 5 bases, the J end by 1 base, with 8 bases between. Germline V CDR1 and CDR2: SGHTA, FQGNSA. The CDR3 sequence is 13 residues long. The CDR3 bases are TGTGCCAGCAGCACCTCCGGGAACACTGAAGCTTTCTTT. Amino acid sequence: CASSTSGNTEAFF.

This chain links TRBV10-3 with TRBJ1-2, with a weak D call TRBD1 (5 bases). Trimming removed 0 bases from V and 8 bases from J, with 16 bases in between. The CDR3 length is 15 residues. CDR1 is ENHRY and CDR2 is SYGVKD in the germline V gene. DNA for the CDR3: TGTGCCATCAGTGAGTCGACCACAGGAGGTGGCGGCTACACCTTC. This codes for CAISESTTGGGGYTF.

The chain recombines TRBV5-6 with TRBJ1-5; no definite D call. This CDR3 has 13 residues. Germline V gene lookup returns CDR1 SGHDT and CDR2 YYEEEE. V was pared by 3 bases and J by 5 bases, with 9 bases between. CDR3: CASSSGWDQPQHF. The CDR3, as DNA: TGTGCCAGCAGCTCCGGGTGGGATCAGCCCCAGCATTTT.

The V and J genes are TRBV9 and TRBJ2-5, with 9 nucleotides matching TRBD1. The J segment lost 1 base and the V segment lost 0 bases, leaving 1 base of the junction unmatched. In germline, CDR1 is SGDLS, CDR2 YYNGEE. The length of the CDR3 is 15 residues. In nucleotides, the CDR3 is TGTGCCAGCAGCGTAGGACAGGGGGGCCAAGAGACCCAGTACTTC. Residues: CASSVGQGGQETQYF.

This sequence joins TRBV28 and TRBJ2-1; perhaps D is TRBD1 or TRBD2 (5 bases each). The CDR3 contains 13 residues. Germline lookup yields CDR1 MDHEN and CDR2 SYDVKM. Trimming removed 6 bases at V and 4 bases at J, with 10 bases between. The CDR3 nucleotides read TGTGCCAGCAGGCCCGGGGCTTACAATGAGCAGTTCTTC. This encodes CASRPGAYNEQFF.

The chain links TRBV5-6 to TRBJ1-2; tentative D call: TRBD1 (6 bases). This CDR3 is 13 amino acids long. Germline CDR1 reads SGHDT; CDR2 reads YYEEEE. V was clipped by 4 bases and J by 8 bases, with 15 bases between them. The CDR3: CASSGGLTGGYTF. The DNA of the CDR3 is TGTGCCAGCAGCGGGGGCCTAACAGGGGGCTACACCTTC.

The J gene is TRBJ1-5, the V gene TRBV19; a weak D match, TRBD1 (6 bases). The CDR3 is made up of 15 amino acids. Trimming cost V 4 bases and J 4 bases, with 14 bases left between them. Germline lookup yields CDR1 LNHDA and CDR2 SQIVND (reference sequence). In nucleotides, the CDR3 is TGTGCCAGTAGTACGCCGGGGGCGCGGAATCAGCCCCAGCATTTT. Translating gives CASSTPGARNQPQHF.

This chain uses TRBV3-1 (or the pseudogene TRBV3-2) with TRBJ1-1; a possible D gene is TRBD1 (6 bases). The germline V gene has CDR1 LGHDT and CDR2 YNNKEL (reference sequence). Trimming removed 0 bases from V and 5 bases from J, with 22 bases in between. The CDR3 totals 18 residues. The CDR3 is CASSQDRGSDLRGTEAFF. Written as DNA, the CDR3 is TGTGCCAGCAGCCAAGATAGGGGCAGCGATCTTAGGGGGACTGAAGCTTTCTTT.